One and the same sample provided the 30 T cell receptor beta chains below, sequenced in a study of T cells in Graves' hyperthyroidism and ophthalmopathy. Researchers amplified the TCR beta CDR3 regions from RNA transcripts. The HTBI primer set was used in a first-round RT-PCR of the TCR CDR3. Each CDR3 protein is one row after TCRdb ran MiXCR on the multiplex PCR reads. The top ten hold under 20% of the sample, which has more than 500,000 distinct CDR3 sequences, under 60% seen once. What was sequenced was peripheral blood or thyroid tissue (not recorded which). These receptors came from an adult woman with Graves' disease, either hyperthyroidism or ophthalmopathy (not recorded which).

There are many counts of this clonotype. V gene TRBV20-1 combines with J gene TRBJ2-5, with 14 bases identical to TRBD2. This CDR3 is 17 amino acids long. V was pared by 7 bases and J by 5 bases, with 15 bases of the junction left unmatched. Germline CDR1 DFQATT, CDR2 SNEGSKA (reference sequence). The CDR3 is CSVPGLAGVGTGETQYF. The CDR3 nucleotides read TGCAGTGTTCCGGGACTAGCGGGAGTCGGGACCGGGGAGACCCAGTACTTC.

V is TRBV10-2 and J is TRBJ1-3; D gene uncertain. CDR3 length: 13 residues. Trimming pared 2 bases from V and 7 bases from J, leaving 9 bases between. Germline lookup yields CDR1 WSHSY and CDR2 SAAADI. The CDR3 here is CASSEPPRNTIYF. In DNA, the CDR3 is TGCGCCAGCAGTGAGCCCCCTCGTAACACCATATATTTT.

This clonotype was counted at least ten times. In DNA, the CDR3 is TGTGCCAGCAGCTTAGCGGGCGTCAGCAGCTATGGCTACACCTTC. Translation gives CASSLAGVSSYGYTF. The V gene is TRBV7-9, the J gene TRBJ1-2; D is uncertain. In germline, CDR1 is SEHNR, CDR2 FQNEAQ (reference sequence). The V end was cut by 0 bases, the J end by 4 bases, with 12 bases between. The CDR3 runs to 15 residues.

About this clonotype itself: A read error may explain this, as a much larger clone is one base away. The chain joins TRBV7-9 to TRBJ2-2, with D perhaps matching TRBD1 (6 bases). The V gene's germline CDR1 is SEHNR and CDR2 FQNEAQ (reference sequence). V dropped 5 bases and J dropped 6 bases, with 13 bases sitting between them. The CDR3 sequence is 14 residues long. CDR3 loop: CASSPRTGSGELFF. The CDR3 DNA is TGTGCCAGCAGCCCCCGCACAGGGTCCGGGGAGCTGTTTTTT.

With regard to this clonotype: An end of the junction does not agree with germline; a read error may underlie this. The V gene is TRBV5-1, the J gene TRBJ2-2; D gene ambiguous. The germline V gene encodes CDR1 SGHRS and CDR2 YFSETQ. The CDR3 has 14 residues. CDR3 nucleotides: TGCGCCAGCAGCTTCTCGATGAACACTGGGGAGCTGTTTTTT. This encodes CASSFSMNTGELFF.

In regard to this clonotype: This may arise from a read error, as a much more abundant clone is one base away. The V and J genes are TRBV15 and TRBJ2-2, with TRBD2 identical over 7 bases. Germline CDR1 is LNHNV and CDR2 is YYDKDF (reference sequence). CDR3 length: 11 residues. For the CDR3, the DNA is TGTGCCACCAGCAGGGGGGGGGGGCTGTTTTTT. Its translation is CATSRGGGLFF.

This clonotype was detected many times. The rearrangement uses TRBV12-3 or TRBV12-4 and TRBJ1-1, with D possibly TRBD1 on 5 matching bases. Trimming removed 2 bases from V and 5 bases from J, with 12 bases in between. The CDR3 totals 14 residues. CDR3 bases: TGTGCCAGCAGTTTATCGGGGGTCGTGACTGAAGCTTTCTTT. This sequence encodes CASSLSGVVTEAFF.

This clonotype was recorded only once. This chain joins TRBV6-5 and TRBJ2-3, with no clear D. Germline V CDR1 and CDR2: MNHEY, SVGAGI. The V and J ends lost 4 bases and 13 bases respectively, with 12 bases between them. This CDR3 comprises 11 residues. The CDR3 protein is CASSSGEREYF. In DNA form, the CDR3 reads TGTGCCAGCAGTTCTGGAGAAAGGGAGTATTTT.

This clonotype was counted ten times or more. V gene TRBV5-4 combines with J gene TRBJ2-1; no firm D call. This CDR3 contains 12 residues. Per the germline V gene, CDR1 is SGHNT and CDR2 is YYREEE (reference sequence). V shed 0 bases and J shed 9 bases, with 7 bases lying between them. The DNA for the CDR3 is TGTGCCAGCAGCTTGGCGGGCGGTGAGCAGTTCTTC. It codes for CASSLAGGEQFF.

The chain couples TRBV6-2 or TRBV6-3 to TRBJ1-2, with 9 bases matching TRBD1. Germline assignment: CDR1 MNHEY and CDR2 SVGEGT. Losses at the gene ends were 0 bases for V and 2 bases for J; bases not matched to a gene: 7. CDR3 length equals 17 residues. The CDR3 protein is CASSYSDRDRDNYGYTF. CDR3 bases: TGTGCCAGCAGTTACTCGGACCGGGACAGGGACAACTATGGCTACACCTTC.

This chain joins TRBV29-1 and TRBJ1-4; D not resolved. V was cut by 8 bases and J by 8 bases, with 18 bases left in between. The germline V gene encodes CDR1 SQVTM and CDR2 ANQGSEA. The CDR3 runs 13 residues. CDR3 protein: CSLDGPGREKLFF. CDR3 coding DNA: TGCAGCTTGGACGGCCCCGGTCGGGAAAAACTGTTTTTT.

Here the CDR3 reads CAISESRVSTEAFF. The CDR3, as DNA: TGTGCCATCAGTGAGTCCAGGGTCAGTACTGAAGCTTTCTTT. This chain joins TRBV10-3 and TRBJ1-1, with D possibly TRBD1 on 5 matching bases. Per germline, CDR1 ENHRY and CDR2 SYGVKD. The CDR3 spans 14 residues. With 0 bases removed from V and 5 bases from J, the gap between germline ends came to 10 bases.

CDR3 sequence (DNA): TGTGCCTGGAGTGTCTCAAGCGGTTCCTACGAGCAGTACTTC. This gives the protein CAWSVSSGSYEQYF. This rearrangement joins TRBV30 to TRBJ2-7; possible D gene TRBD2, 5 bases. Germline CDR1 is GTSNPN and CDR2 is SVGIG (reference sequence). This CDR3 spans 14 amino acids. V was pared by 0 bases and J by 1 base, with 10 bases between.

Concerning this clonotype: This could be a read error, since a much larger clone is one nucleotide away. The CDR3 nucleotides read TGTGCCTGGGGTGTACGTGGGGCGGCTCAGCCCCAGCATTTT. This sequence encodes CAWGVRGAAQPQHF. The V gene is TRBV30, the J gene TRBJ1-5; D perhaps matches TRBD1 (5 bases). Germline V CDR1 and CDR2: GTSNPN, SVGIG (reference sequence). The CDR3 covers 14 residues.

Concerning this clonotype itself: This may arise from a read error, as a much more abundant clone is one base away. The rearrangement links TRBV10-3 to TRBJ1-2; D is possibly TRBD1 (6 bases). Germline CDR1 ENHRY, CDR2 SYGVKD. This CDR3 has 14 residues. V lost 3 bases and J lost 10, with 18 bases in between. This chain's CDR3 is CAISEIGTGRTYTF. CDR3 sequence (DNA): TGTGCCATCAGTGAAATCGGAACAGGGAGGACCTACACCTTC.

This clonotype appeared many times. The rearrangement joins TRBV11-1 to TRBJ2-7; D remains unclear. The germline V gene has CDR1 SGHAT and CDR2 FQDESV (reference sequence). The CDR3 length is 14 residues. V dropped 2 bases and J dropped 2 bases, with 10 bases sitting between them. CDR3 residues: CASSLLDIAYEQYF. DNA for the CDR3: TGTGCCAGCAGCTTACTTGACATAGCCTACGAGCAGTACTTC. Based on the CDR3 plus reference TRBV11-1 and TRBJ2-7, the full variable domain is EAEVAQSPRYKITEKSQAVAFWCDPISGHATLYWYRQILGQGPELLVQFQDESVVDDSQLPKDRFSAERLKGVDSTLKIQPAELGDSAMYLCASSLLDIAYEQYFGPGTRLTVT.

This rearrangement joins TRBV20-1 to TRBJ1-2; a possible D gene is TRBD1 (5 bases). The CDR3 spans 11 residues. Germline V gives CDR1 DFQATT, CDR2 SNEGSKA (reference sequence). V was pared by 7 bases and J by 3 bases, with 9 bases between. Here the CDR3 reads CSGGTYYGYTF. The CDR3, as DNA: TGCAGTGGAGGGACTTACTATGGCTACACCTTC.

In its sample, this clonotype was seen many times. This chain uses TRBV13 with TRBJ2-5, with D tentatively TRBD1 (6 bases). The CDR3 length is 16 residues. CDR1 and CDR2 from the germline V gene are PRHDT and FYEKMQ (reference sequence). Trimming took 5 bases from V and 0 from J, leaving 16 bases between them. The CDR3 protein is CASSQNLDSNQETQYF. The CDR3 DNA reads as TGTGCCAGCAGCCAAAATCTGGACAGCAACCAAGAGACCCAGTACTTC.

This clonotype has at least ten counts. The chain carries TRBV20-1 and TRBJ1-1, with D maybe TRBD1 (6 bases). The length of the CDR3 is 14 residues. The V end was cut by 7 bases, the J end by 2 bases, with 17 bases between. Germline assignment: CDR1 DFQATT and CDR2 SNEGSKA (reference sequence). The CDR3 sequence: CSGGVQGLNTEAFF. The DNA of the CDR3 is TGCAGTGGGGGGGTACAGGGACTTAACACTGAAGCTTTCTTT.

This clonotype has more than one count but fewer than ten. This may be a read error: a much more frequent sequence differs by one nucleotide. The chain links TRBV4-1 to TRBJ2-2; no clear D. Germline lookup yields CDR1 MGHRA and CDR2 YSYEKL. V dropped 1 base and J dropped 1 base, with 7 bases sitting between them. This CDR3 spans 15 amino acids. CDR3 residues: CASSQGALNTGELFF. CDR3 DNA sequence: TGCGCCAGCAGCCAAGGGGCCCTGAACACCGGGGAGCTGTTTTTT.

This clonotype was seen many times. The rearrangement uses TRBV7-3 and TRBJ1-5; 9 bases agree with TRBD1. This CDR3 spans 17 amino acids. V dropped 2 bases and J dropped 4; count of bases not matched to a gene: 9. Germline V gene lookup returns CDR1 SGHTA and CDR2 FQGTGA. The CDR3 loop reads CASSLECGTGRNQPQHF. Written as DNA, the CDR3 is TGTGCCAGCAGCTTAGAATGCGGGACAGGGCGAAATCAGCCCCAGCATTTT.

This clonotype has a count of ten or more. The CDR3 bases are TGTGCCAGCAGCTTACCGACAGGGGGGTATGAAGGCTACACCTTC. This codes for CASSLPTGGYEGYTF. V gene TRBV7-9 combines with J gene TRBJ1-2, with 9 bases fitting TRBD1. V shed 2 bases and J 8 bases; nucleotides not matched to a gene: 9. Germline V gene lookup returns CDR1 SEHNR and CDR2 FQNEAQ (reference sequence). The CDR3 runs to 15 residues.

CDR3 nucleotides: TGTGCCAGCAGCTTAGACGGCTACGACTACACCTTC. Translating gives CASSLDGYDYTF. The chain carries TRBV7-9 and TRBJ1-2; no definite D call. The V and J ends lost 1 base and 10 bases respectively, with 10 bases between them. The CDR3 length is 12 residues. CDR1 SEHNR and CDR2 FQNEAQ come from the germline V gene (reference sequence).

This clonotype was counted between two and nine times. The chain combines TRBV10-3 with TRBJ1-1; D may be TRBD1 (5 bases). CDR3 size: 16 residues. Germline lookup yields CDR1 ENHRY and CDR2 SYGVKD. Between the trimmed V and J ends, which lost 0 bases and 3 bases, there was a span of 14 bases. CDR3 in amino acids: CAISESWASGDTEAFF. CDR3 nucleotide sequence: TGTGCCATCAGTGAGTCGTGGGCCTCGGGGGACACTGAAGCTTTCTTT.

Ten or more counts support this clonotype. The V and J genes are TRBV13 and TRBJ2-7, with TRBD2 identical over 7 bases. Germline V gives CDR1 PRHDT, CDR2 FYEKMQ (reference sequence). The CDR3 loop spans 13 amino acids. J gave up 3 bases and V 8 bases, and 7 bases lay outside the gene matches. The CDR3 coding sequence is TGTGCCAGCTCGGGGGGAGTGGGCTACGAGCAGTACTTC. Amino acid sequence: CASSGGVGYEQYF.

This clonotype was observed many times. The gene calls are TRBV30 and TRBJ2-7; 9 bases map to TRBD2. There are 11 residues in the CDR3. V lost 5 bases and J lost 6; bases outside the gene matches: 2. Germline V gene sequence: CDR1 GTSNPN, CDR2 SVGIG (reference sequence). In DNA, the CDR3 is TGTGCCTGGGAAGCGGGAGGCGAGCAGTACTTC. Encoded protein: CAWEAGGEQYF.

This chain links TRBV7-8 with TRBJ1-5; weak D call: TRBD1 (6 bases). The CDR3 has 16 amino acids. CDR1 SGHVS and CDR2 FQNEAQ come from the germline V gene. V was pared by 2 bases and J by 4 bases, with 15 bases between. The CDR3 sequence is CASSLINREGNQPQHF. CDR3 DNA sequence: TGTGCCAGCAGCTTAATTAACAGGGAGGGAAATCAGCCCCAGCATTTT.

This chain joins TRBV19 and TRBJ2-1, with no clear D. The CDR3 has 13 amino acids. V lost 7 bases and J lost 7, with 14 bases in between. Per germline, CDR1 LNHDA and CDR2 SQIVND (reference sequence). The CDR3 sequence is CASIRQGENEQFF. The CDR3 nucleotides are TGTGCCAGTATCAGACAAGGAGAGAATGAGCAGTTCTTC.

This clonotype was counted ten times or more. CDR3 coding DNA: TGTGCCAGCAGCGGACGGCTCTCGGGCTACACCTTC. As protein: CASSGRLSGYTF. The chain has TRBV9 and TRBJ1-2; D unclear. This CDR3 has 12 residues. Trimming removed 3 bases at V and 8 bases at J, with 11 bases between. Germline values: CDR1 SGDLS, CDR2 YYNGEE.

This clonotype was recorded a few times. The V gene is TRBV15, the J gene TRBJ1-5; D not resolved. V was cut by 0 bases and J by 5 bases, with 8 bases left in between. Germline CDR1 is LNHNV and CDR2 is YYDKDF (reference sequence). The CDR3 extends over 14 amino acids. CDR3 sequence reads: CATSRERFYQPQHF. Written as DNA, the CDR3 is TGTGCCACCAGCAGAGAGCGGTTTTATCAGCCCCAGCATTTT.